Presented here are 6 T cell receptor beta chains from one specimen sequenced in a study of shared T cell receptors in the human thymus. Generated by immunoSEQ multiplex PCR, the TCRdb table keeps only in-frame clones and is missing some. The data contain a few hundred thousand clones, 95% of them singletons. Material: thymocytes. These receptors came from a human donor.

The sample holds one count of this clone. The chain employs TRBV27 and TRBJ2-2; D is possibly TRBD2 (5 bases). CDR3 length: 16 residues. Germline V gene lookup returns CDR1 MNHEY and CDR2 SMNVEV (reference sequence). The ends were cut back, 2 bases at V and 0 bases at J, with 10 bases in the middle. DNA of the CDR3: TGTGCCAGCAGTTTAGGGGAGACGGCGAACACCGGGGAGCTGTTTTTT. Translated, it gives CASSLGETANTGELFF.

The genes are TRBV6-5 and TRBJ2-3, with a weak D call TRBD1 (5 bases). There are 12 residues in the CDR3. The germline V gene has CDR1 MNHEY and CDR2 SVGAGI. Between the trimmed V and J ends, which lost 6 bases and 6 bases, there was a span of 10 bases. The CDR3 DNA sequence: TGTGCCAGCAGGAGCAGGGTCGATACGCAGTATTTT. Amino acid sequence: CASRSRVDTQYF.

The CDR3: CAFTDVVDEQFF. CDR3 bases: TGTGCCTTCACCGATGTCGTGGATGAGCAGTTCTTC. The chain has TRBV30 and TRBJ2-1; unclear D gene. The CDR3 is 12 residues long. Germline assignment: CDR1 GTSNPN and CDR2 SVGIG (reference sequence). Trimming cost V 7 bases and J 8 bases, with 15 bases left between them.

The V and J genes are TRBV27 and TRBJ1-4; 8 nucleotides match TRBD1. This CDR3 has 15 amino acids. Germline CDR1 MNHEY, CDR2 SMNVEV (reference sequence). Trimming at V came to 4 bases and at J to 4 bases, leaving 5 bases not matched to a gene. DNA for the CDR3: TGTGCCAGCAGTTCCACAGGGGGTAGTAATGAAAAACTGTTTTTT. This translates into CASSSTGGSNEKLFF.

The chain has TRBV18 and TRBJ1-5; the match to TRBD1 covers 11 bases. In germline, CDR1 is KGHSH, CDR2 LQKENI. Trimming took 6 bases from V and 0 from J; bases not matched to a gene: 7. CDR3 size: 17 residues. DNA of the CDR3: TGTGCCAGCTCGTGGACAGGGGGCCGAAATAGCAATCAGCCCCAGCATTTT. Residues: CASSWTGGRNSNQPQHF.

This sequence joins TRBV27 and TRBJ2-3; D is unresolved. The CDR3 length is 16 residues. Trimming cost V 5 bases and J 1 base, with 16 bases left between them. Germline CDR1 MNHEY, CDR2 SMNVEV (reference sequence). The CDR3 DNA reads TGTGCCAGCAGTGCGACACAGAGGTTGGGCACAGATACGCAGTATTTT. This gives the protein CASSATQRLGTDTQYF.